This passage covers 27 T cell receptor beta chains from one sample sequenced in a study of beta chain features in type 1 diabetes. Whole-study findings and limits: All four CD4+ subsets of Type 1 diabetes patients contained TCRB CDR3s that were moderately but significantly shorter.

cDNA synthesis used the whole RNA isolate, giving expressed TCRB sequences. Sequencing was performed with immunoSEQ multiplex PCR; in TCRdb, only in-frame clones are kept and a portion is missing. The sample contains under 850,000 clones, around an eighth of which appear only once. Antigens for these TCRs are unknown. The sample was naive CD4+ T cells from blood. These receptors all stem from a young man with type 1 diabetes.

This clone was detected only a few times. CDR3: CAWSGAQSLSSQPQHF. CDR3 bases: TGTGCCTGGAGTGGAGCACAGTCCTTGTCGAGTCAGCCCCAGCATTTT. The chain employs TRBV30 and TRBJ1-5; D gene ambiguous. The V and J ends lost 1 base and 6 bases respectively, with 19 bases between them. The CDR3 length is 16 residues. CDR1 is GTSNPN and CDR2 is SVGIG in the germline V gene (reference sequence).

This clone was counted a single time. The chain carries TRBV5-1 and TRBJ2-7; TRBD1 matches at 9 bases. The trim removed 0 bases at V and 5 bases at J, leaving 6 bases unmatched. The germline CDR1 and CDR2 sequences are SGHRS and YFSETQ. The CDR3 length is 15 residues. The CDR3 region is CASSLAGTGNDEQYF. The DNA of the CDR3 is TGCGCCAGCAGCTTGGCCGGGACAGGGAACGACGAGCAGTACTTC.

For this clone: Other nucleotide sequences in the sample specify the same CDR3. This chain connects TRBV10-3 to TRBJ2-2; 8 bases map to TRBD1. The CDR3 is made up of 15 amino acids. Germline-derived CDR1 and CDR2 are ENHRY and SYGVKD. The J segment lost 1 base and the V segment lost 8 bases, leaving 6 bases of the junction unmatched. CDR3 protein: CAIGTGTGNTGELFF. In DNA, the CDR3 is TGTGCCATCGGGACCGGGACAGGGAACACCGGGGAGCTGTTTTTT.

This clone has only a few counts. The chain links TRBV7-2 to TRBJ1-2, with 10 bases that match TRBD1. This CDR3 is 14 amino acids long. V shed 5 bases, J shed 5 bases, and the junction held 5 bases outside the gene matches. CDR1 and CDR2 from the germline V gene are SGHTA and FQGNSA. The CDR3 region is CASSRTGGTYGYTF. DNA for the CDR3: TGTGCCAGCAGCCGGACAGGGGGAACTTATGGCTACACCTTC.

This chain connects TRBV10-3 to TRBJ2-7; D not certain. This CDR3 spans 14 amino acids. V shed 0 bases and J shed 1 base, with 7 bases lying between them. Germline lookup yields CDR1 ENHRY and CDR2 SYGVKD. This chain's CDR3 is CAISESTRSYEQYF. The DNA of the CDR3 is TGTGCCATCAGTGAGTCGACAAGATCCTACGAGCAGTACTTC.

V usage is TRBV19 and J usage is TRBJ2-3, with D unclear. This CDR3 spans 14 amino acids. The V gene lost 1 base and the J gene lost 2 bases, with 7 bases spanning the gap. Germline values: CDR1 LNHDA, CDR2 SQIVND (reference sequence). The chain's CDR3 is CASSIGSFTDTQYF. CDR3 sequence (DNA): TGTGCCAGTAGTATAGGGTCTTTCACAGATACGCAGTATTTT.

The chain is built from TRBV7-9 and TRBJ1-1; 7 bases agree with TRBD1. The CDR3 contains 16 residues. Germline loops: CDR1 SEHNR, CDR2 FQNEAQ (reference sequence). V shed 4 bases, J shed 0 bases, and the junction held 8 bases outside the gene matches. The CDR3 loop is CASSSIQGFMNTEAFF. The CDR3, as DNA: TGTGCCAGCAGCTCGATACAGGGGTTTATGAACACTGAAGCTTTCTTT. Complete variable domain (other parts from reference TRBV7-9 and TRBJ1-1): DTGVSQNPRHKITKRGQNVTFRCDPISEHNRLYWYRQTLGQGPEFLTYFQNEAQLEKSRLLSDRFSAERPKGSFSTLEIQRTEQGDSAMYLCASSSIQGFMNTEAFFGQGTRLTVV.

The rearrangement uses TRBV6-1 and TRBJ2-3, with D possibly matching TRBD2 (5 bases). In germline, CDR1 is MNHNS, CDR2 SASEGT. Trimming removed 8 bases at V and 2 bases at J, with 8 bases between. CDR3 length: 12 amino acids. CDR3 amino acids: CASRTLTDTQYF. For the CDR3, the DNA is TGTGCCAGCCGGACTCTCACAGATACGCAGTATTTT.

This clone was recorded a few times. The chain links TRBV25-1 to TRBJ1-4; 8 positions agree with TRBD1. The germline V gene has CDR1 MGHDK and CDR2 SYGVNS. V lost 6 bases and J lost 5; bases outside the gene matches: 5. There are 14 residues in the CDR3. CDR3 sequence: CASRKGQGNEKLFF. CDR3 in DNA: TGTGCCAGCAGAAAAGGACAGGGCAATGAAAAACTGTTTTTT.

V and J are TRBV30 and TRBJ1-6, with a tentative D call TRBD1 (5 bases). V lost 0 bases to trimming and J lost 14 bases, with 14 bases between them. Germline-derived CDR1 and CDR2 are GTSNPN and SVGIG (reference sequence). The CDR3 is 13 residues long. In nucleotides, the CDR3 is TGTGCCTGGAGTGTACTCCAGGGAAGGTCCCTCCACTTT. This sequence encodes CAWSVLQGRSLHF.

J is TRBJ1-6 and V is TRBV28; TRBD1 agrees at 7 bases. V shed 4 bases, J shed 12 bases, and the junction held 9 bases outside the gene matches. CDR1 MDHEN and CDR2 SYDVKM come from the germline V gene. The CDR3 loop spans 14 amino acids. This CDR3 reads CASSWGQRVVPLHF. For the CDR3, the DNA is TGTGCCAGCAGTTGGGGACAGCGGGTGGTACCCCTCCACTTT.

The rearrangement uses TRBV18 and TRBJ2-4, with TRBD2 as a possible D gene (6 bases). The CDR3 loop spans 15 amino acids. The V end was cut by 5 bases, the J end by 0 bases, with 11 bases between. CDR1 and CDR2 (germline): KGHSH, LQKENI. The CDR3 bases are TGTGCCAGCTCAACCGGGAGCCTAGCCAAAAACATTCAGTACTTC. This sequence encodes CASSTGSLAKNIQYF.

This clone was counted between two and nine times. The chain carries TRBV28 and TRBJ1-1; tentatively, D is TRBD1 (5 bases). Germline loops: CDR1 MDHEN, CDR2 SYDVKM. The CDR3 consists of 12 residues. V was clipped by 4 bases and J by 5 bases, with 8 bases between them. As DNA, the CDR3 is TGTGCCAGCAGTTCGGGGCTTACTGAAGCTTTCTTT. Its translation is CASSSGLTEAFF. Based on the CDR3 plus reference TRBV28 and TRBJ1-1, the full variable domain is DVKVTQSSRYLVKRTGEKVFLECVQDMDHENMFWYRQDPGLGLRLIYFSYDVKMKEKGDIPEGYSVSREKKERFSLILESASTNQTSMYLCASSSGLTEAFFGQGTRLTVV.

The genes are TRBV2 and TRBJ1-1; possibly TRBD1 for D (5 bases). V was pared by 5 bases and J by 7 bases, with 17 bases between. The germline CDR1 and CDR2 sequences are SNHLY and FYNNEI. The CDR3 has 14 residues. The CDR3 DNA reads TGTGCCAGCAGTCCCCGGGACCGGGTAGGTGAAGCTTTCTTT. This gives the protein CASSPRDRVGEAFF.

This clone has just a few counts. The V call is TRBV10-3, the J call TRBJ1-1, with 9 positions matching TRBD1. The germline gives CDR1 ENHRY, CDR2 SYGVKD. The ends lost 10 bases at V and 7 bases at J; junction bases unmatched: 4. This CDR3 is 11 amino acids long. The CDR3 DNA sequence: TGTGCCACTGGACAGGGGAATGAAGCTTTCTTT. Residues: CATGQGNEAFF.

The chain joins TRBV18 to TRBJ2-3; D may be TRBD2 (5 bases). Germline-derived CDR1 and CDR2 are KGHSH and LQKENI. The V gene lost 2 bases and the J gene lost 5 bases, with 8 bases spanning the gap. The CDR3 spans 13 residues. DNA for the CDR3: TGTGCCAGCTCACCAGTGGGAGTAGATACGCAGTATTTT. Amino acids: CASSPVGVDTQYF. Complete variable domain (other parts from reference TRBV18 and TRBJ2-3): NAGVMQNPRHLVRRRGQEARLRCSPMKGHSHVYWYRQLPEEGLKFMVYLQKENIIDESGMPKERFSAEFPKEGPSILRIQQVVRGDSAAYFCASSPVGVDTQYFGPGTRLTVL.

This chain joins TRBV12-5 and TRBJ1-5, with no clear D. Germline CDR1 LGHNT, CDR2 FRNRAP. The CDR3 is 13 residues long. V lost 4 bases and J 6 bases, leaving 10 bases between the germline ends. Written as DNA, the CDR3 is TGTGCTAGTGGTTCCTACAAAGGTCAGCCCCAGCATTTT. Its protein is CASGSYKGQPQHF.

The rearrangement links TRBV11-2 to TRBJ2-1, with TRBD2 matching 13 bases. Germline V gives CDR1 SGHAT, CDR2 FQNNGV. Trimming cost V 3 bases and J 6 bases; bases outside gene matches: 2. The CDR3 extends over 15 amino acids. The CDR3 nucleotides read TGTGCCAGCAGCTTCACTAGCGGGGGGGCCAATGAGCAGTTCTTC. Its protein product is CASSFTSGGANEQFF.

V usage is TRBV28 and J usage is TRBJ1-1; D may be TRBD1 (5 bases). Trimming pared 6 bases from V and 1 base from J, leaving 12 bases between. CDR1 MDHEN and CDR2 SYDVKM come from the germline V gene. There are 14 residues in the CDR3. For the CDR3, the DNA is TGTGCCAGCAGGTGGGACGGCAGGAACACTGAAGCTTTCTTT. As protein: CASRWDGRNTEAFF. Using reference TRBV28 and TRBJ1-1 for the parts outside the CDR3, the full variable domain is DVKVTQSSRYLVKRTGEKVFLECVQDMDHENMFWYRQDPGLGLRLIYFSYDVKMKEKGDIPEGYSVSREKKERFSLILESASTNQTSMYLCASRWDGRNTEAFFGQGTRLTVV.

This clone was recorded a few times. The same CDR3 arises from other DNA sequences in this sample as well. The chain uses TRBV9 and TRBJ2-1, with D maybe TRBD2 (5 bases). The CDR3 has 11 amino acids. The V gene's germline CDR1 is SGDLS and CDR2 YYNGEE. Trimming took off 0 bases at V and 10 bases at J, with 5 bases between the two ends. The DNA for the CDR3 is TGTGCCAGCAGCGTAGCGGGGGAGCAGTTCTTC. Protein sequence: CASSVAGEQFF.

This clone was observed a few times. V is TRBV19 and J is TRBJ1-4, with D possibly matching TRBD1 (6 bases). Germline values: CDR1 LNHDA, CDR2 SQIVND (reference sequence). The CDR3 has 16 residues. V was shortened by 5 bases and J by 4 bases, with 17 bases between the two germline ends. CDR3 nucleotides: TGTGCCAGTAGTGATGCAGGGGTGGACGGTAATGAAAAACTGTTTTTT. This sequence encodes CASSDAGVDGNEKLFF.

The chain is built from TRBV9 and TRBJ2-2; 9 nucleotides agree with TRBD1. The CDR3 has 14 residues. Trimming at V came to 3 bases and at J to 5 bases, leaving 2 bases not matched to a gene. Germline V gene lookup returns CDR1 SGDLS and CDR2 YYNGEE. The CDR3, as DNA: TGTGCCAGCAGCGGACAGGGGGGAACCGGGGAGCTGTTTTTT. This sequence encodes CASSGQGGTGELFF.

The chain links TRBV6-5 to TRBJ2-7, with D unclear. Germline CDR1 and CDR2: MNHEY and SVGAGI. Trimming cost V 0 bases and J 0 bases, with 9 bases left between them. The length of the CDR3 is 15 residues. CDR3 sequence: CASSYSSASSYEQYF. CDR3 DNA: TGTGCCAGCAGTTACTCATCAGCGAGCTCCTACGAGCAGTACTTC.

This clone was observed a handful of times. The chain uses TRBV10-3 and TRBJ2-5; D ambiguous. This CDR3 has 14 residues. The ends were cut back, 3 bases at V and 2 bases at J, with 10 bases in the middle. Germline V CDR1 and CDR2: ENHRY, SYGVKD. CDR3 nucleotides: TGTGCCATCAGTGATCTGGGGTCGCAAGAGACCCAGTACTTC. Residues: CAISDLGSQETQYF.

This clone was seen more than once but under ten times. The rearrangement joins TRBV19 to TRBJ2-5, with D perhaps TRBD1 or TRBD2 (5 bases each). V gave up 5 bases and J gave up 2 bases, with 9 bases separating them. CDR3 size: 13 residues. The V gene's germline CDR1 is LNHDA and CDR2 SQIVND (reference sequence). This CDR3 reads CASSAGTQETQYF. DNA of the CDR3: TGTGCCAGTAGTGCCGGGACGCAAGAGACCCAGTACTTC.

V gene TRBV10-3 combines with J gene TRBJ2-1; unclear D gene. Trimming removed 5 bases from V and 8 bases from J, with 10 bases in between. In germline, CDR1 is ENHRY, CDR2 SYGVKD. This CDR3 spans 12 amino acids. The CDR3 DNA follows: TGTGCCATCAGTTCGAGAGTCGATGAGCAGTTCTTC. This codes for CAISSRVDEQFF.

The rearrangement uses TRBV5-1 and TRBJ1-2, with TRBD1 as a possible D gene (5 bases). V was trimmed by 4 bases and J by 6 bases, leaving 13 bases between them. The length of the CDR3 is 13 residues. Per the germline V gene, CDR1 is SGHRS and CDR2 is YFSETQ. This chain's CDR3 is CASSPGGDDGYTF. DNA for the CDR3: TGCGCCAGCAGCCCCGGAGGGGACGATGGCTACACCTTC.